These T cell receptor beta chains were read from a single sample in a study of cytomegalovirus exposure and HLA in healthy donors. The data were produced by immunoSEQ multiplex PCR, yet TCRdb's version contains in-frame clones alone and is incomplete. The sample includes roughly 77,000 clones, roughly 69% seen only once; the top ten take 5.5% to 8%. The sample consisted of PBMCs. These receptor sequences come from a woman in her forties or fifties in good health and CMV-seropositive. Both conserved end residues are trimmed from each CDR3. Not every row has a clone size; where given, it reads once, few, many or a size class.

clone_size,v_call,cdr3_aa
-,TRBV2,ASSGHQGNTEAF
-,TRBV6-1,ASSEEATWSSYEQY
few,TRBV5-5,ASSSGGQGAYEKLF
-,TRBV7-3,ASSLNSRGETQY
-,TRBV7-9,SSSPSGDTGYT
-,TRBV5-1,ASSSSPTEPNYGYT
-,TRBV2,ASRQGGSGGQPQH
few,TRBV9,ASSAGVAGGQETQY
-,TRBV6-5,ASSYSRLAGGHEQY
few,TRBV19,ASSLLAGGQGNIQY
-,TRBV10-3,AISPQIYGYT
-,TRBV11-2,ASRKTGVMRNTIY
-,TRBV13,ASRTNRGTEAF
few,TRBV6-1,ASRPGQDNEKLF
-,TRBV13,ASSLGGQSAYEQY
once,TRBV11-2,ASSLSSPEAF